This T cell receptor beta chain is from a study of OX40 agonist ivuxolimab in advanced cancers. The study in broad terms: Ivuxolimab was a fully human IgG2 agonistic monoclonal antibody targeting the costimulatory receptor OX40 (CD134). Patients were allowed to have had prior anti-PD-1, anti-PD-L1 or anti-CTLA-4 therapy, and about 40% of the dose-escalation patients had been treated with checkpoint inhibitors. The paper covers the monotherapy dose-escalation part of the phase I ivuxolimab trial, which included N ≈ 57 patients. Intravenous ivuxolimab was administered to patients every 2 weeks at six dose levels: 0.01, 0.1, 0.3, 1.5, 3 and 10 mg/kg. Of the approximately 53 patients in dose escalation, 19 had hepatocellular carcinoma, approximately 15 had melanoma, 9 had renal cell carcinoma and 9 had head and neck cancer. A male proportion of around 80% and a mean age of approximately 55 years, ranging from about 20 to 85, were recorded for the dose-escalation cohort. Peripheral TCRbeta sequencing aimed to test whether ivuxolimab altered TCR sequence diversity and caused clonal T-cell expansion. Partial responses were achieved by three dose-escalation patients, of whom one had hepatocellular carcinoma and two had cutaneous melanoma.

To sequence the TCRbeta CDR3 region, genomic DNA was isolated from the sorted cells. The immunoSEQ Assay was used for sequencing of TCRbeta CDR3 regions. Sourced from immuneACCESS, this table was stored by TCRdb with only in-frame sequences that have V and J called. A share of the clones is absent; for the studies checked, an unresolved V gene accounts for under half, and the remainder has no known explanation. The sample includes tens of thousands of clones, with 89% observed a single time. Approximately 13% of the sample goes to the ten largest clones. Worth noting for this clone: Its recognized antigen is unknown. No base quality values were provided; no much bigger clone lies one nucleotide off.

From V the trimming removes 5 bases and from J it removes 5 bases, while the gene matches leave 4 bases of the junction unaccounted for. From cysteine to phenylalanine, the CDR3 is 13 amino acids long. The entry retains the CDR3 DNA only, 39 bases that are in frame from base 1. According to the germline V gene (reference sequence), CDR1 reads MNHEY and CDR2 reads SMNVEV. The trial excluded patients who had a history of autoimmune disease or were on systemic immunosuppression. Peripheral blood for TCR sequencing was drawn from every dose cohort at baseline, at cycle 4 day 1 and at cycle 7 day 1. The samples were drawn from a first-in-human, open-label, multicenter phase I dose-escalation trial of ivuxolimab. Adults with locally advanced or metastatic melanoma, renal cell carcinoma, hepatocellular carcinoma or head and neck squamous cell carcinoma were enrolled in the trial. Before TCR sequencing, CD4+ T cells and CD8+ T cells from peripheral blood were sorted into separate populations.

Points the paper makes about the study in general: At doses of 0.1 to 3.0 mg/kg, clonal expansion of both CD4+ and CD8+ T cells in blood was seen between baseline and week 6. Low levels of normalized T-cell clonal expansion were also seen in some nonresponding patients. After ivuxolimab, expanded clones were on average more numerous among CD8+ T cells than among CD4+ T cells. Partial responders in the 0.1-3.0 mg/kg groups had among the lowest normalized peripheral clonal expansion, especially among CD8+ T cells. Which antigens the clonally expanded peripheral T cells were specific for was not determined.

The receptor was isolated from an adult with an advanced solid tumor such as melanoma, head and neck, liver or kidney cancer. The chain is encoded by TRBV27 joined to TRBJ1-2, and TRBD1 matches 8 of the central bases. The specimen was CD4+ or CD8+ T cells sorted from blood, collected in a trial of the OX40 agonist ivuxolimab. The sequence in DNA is TGTGCCAGCAGTGGACAGGGAAGGTATGGCTACACCTTC. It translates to CASSGQGRYGYTF.